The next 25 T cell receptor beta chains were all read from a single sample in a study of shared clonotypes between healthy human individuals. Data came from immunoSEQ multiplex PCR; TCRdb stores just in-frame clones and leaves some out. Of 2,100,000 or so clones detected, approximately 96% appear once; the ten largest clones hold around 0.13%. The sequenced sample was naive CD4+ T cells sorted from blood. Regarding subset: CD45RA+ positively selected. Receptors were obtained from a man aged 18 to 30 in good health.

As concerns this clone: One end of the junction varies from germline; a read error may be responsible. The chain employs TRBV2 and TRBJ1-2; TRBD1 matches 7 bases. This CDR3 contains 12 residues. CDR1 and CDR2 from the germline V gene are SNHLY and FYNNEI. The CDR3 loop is CASSDGWQGGTF. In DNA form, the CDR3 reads TGTGCCAGCAGTGACGGTTGGCAAGGGGGCACTTTC.

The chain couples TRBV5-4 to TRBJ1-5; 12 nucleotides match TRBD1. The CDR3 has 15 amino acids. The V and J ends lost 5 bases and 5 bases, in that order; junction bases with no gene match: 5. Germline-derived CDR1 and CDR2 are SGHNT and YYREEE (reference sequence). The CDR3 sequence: CASSMGQGADQPQHF. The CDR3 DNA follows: TGTGCCAGCAGTATGGGACAGGGGGCGGATCAGCCCCAGCATTTT.

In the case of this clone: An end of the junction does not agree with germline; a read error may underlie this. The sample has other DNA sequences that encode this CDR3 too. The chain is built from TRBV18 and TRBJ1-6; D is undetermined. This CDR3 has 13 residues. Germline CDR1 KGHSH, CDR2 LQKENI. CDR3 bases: TGTGCCAGCTCCCCACGGGAAAATTCACCCCTCCACTTT. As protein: CASSPRENSPLHF.

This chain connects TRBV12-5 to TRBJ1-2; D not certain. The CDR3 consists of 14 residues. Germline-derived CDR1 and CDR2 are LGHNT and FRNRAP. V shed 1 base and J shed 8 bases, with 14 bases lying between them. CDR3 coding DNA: TGTGCTAGTGGTTTGGGCCCCACGGGGTTGGGCTACACCTTC. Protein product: CASGLGPTGLGYTF. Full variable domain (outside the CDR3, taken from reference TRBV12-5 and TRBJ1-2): DARVTQTPRHKVTEMGQEVTMRCQPILGHNTVFWYRQTMMQGLELLAYFRNRAPLDDSGMPKDRFSAEMPDATLATLKIQPSEPRDSAVYFCASGLGPTGLGYTFGSGTRLTVV.

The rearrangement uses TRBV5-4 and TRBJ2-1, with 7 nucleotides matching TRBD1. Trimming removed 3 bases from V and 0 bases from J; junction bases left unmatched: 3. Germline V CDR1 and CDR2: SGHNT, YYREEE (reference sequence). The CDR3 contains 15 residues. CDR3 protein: CASSSAGGSYNEQFF. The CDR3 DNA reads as TGTGCCAGCAGCTCCGCAGGGGGCTCCTACAATGAGCAGTTCTTC.

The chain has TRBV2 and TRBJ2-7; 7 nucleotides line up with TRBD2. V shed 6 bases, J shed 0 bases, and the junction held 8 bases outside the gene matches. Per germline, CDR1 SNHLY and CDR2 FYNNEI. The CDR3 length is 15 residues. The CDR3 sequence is CASSPTSAVSYEQYF. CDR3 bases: TGTGCCAGCAGCCCAACTAGCGCTGTCTCCTACGAGCAGTACTTC.

The CDR3 region has the DNA TGTGCCAGCAGCTTTACAGGGGGCTCAACCGAGCAGTACTTC. It translates to CASSFTGGSTEQYF. This chain links TRBV7-2 with TRBJ2-7; 9 bases line up with TRBD1. CDR1 is SGHTA, CDR2 FQGNSA, per germline. This CDR3 is built from 14 residues. J was trimmed by 6 bases and V by 3 bases; bases with no gene match: 6.

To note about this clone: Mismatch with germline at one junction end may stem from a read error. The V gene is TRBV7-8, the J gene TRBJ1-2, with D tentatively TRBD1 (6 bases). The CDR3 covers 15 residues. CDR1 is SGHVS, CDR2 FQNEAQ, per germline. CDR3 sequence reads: CASSLAVGGLLGYTF. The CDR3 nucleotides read TGTGCCAGCAGCCTAGCGGTGGGGGGGCTCCTTGGCTACACCTTC.

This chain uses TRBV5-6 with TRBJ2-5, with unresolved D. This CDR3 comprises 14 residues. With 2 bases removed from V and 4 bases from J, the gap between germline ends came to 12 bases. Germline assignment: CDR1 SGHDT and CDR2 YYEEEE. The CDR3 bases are TGTGCCAGCAGCTTTACTACCTGGCCAGAGACCCAGTACTTC. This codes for CASSFTTWPETQYF.

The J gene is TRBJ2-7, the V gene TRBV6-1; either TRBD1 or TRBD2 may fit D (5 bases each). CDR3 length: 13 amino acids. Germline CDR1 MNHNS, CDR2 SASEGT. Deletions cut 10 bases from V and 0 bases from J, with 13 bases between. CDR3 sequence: CATLGDVSYEQYF. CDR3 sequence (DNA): TGTGCCACCCTTGGGGACGTCTCCTACGAGCAGTACTTC.

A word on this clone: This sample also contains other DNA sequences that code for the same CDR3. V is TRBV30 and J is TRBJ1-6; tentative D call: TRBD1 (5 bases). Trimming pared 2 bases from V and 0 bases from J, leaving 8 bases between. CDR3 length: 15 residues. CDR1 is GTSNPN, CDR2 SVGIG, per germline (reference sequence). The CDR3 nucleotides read TGTGCCTGGAGTCGACAGAGCTCCTATAATTCACCCCTCCACTTT. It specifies CAWSRQSSYNSPLHF.

In DNA, the CDR3 is TGTGCCAGCTCACCCCAGCGGGAGAACACCGGGGAGCTGTTTTTT. Translation: CASSPQRENTGELFF. The chain employs TRBV18 and TRBJ2-2; TRBD2 aligns across 7 bases. Germline CDR1 is KGHSH and CDR2 is LQKENI. The CDR3 consists of 15 residues. The V gene end was trimmed by 3 bases and the J gene end by 1 base; junction bases not matched to a gene: 2.

The CDR3 protein is CAISEGRFQETQYF. CDR3 nucleotide sequence: TGTGCCATCAGTGAGGGTCGCTTTCAAGAGACCCAGTACTTC. The chain carries TRBV10-3 and TRBJ2-5, with D unresolved. This CDR3 contains 14 residues. From germline, CDR1 is ENHRY and CDR2 SYGVKD. V gave up 2 bases and J gave up 2 bases, with 9 bases separating them.

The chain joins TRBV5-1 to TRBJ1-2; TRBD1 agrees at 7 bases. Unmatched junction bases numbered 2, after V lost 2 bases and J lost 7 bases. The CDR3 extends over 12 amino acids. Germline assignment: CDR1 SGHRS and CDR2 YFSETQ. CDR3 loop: CASSFQGGGYTF. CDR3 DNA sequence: TGCGCCAGCAGCTTCCAGGGGGGTGGCTACACCTTC.

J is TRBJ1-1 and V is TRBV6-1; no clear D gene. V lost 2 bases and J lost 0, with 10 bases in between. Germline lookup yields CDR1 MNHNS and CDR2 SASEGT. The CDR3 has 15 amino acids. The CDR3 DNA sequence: TGTGCCAGCAGTGAACCTGGGGAGGTGAACACTGAAGCTTTCTTT. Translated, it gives CASSEPGEVNTEAFF.

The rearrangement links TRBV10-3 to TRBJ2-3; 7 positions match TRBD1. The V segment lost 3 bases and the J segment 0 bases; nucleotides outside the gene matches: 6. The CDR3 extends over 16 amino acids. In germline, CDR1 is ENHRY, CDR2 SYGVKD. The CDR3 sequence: CAISDRGQSSTDTQYF. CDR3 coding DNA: TGTGCCATCAGTGATCGGGGACAGAGCAGCACAGATACGCAGTATTTT.

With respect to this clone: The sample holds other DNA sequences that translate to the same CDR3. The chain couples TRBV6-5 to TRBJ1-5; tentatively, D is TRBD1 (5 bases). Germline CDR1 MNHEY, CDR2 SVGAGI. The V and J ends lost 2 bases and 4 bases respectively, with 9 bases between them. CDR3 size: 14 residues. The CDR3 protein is CASSYGRANQPQHF. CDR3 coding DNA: TGTGCCAGCAGTTACGGCAGGGCGAATCAGCCCCAGCATTTT.

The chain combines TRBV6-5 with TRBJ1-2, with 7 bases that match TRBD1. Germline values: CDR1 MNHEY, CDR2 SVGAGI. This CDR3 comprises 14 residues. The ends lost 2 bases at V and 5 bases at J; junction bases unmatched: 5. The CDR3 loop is CASSYTRGRYGYTF. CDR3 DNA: TGTGCCAGCAGTTACACCAGGGGGAGGTATGGCTACACCTTC.

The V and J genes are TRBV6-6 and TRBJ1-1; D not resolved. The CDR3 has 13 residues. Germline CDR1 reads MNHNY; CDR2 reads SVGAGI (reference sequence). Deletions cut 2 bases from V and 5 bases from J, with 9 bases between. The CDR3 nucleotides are TGTGCCAGCAGTTACACGATGGAAACTGAAGCTTTCTTT. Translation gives CASSYTMETEAFF.

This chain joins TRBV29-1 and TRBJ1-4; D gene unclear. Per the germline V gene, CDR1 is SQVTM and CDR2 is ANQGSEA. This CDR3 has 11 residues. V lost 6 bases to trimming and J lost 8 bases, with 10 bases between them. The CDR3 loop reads CSVGEGEKLFF. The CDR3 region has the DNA TGCAGCGTCGGGGAAGGAGAAAAACTGTTTTTT.

The CDR3 DNA follows: TGTGCCAGCAGTGAACCACCTAATCCCGAGCAGTACTTC. It specifies CASSEPPNPEQYF. The J gene is TRBJ2-7, the V gene TRBV6-1; D gene unclear. This CDR3 contains 13 residues. CDR1 is MNHNS, CDR2 SASEGT, per germline. V lost 2 bases, J lost 6 bases, and 11 bases lay in between.

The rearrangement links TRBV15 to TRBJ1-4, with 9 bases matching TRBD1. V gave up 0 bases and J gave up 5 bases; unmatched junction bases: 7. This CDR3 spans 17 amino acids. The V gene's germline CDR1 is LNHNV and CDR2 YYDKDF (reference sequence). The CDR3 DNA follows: TGTGCCACCAGCAGAGATGCACAGGGGGCTCGGAATGAAAAACTGTTTTTT. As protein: CATSRDAQGARNEKLFF.

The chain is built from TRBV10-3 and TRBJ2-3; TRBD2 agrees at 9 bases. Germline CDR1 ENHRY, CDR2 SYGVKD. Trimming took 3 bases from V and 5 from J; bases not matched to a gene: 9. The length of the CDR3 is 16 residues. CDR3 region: CAISDLAGPGGDTQYF. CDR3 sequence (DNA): TGTGCCATCAGTGATCTAGCGGGGCCGGGAGGAGATACGCAGTATTTT.

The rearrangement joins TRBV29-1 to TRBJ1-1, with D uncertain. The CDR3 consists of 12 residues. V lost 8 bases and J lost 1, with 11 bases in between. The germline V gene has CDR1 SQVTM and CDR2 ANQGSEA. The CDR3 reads CSTRRANTEAFF. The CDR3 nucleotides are TGCAGCACCCGTAGGGCGAACACTGAAGCTTTCTTT.

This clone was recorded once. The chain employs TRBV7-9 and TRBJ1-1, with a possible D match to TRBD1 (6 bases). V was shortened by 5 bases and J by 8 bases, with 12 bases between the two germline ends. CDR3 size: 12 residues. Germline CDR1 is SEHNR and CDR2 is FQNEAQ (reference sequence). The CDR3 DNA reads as TGTGCCAGCAGCCGCACAGGGTTAGAAGCTTTCTTT. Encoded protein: CASSRTGLEAFF.